These T cell receptor beta chains were read from a single sample in a study of Ad26.COV2.S vaccination and SARS-CoV-2 variants. Profiling relied on immunoSEQ multiplex PCR, and the TCRdb table lists in-frame clones only, not all of them. The sample lists fewer than 800,000 clones, roughly 90% occurring once. Sequenced material: peripheral blood, taken in a trial of Ad26.COV2.S vaccine versus placebo. These receptors came from a person aged 18-65 years who received the Ad26.COV2.S COVID-19 vaccine or a placebo. CDR3s include the opening cysteine and the closing phenylalanine or tryptophan. Each record gives: V gene, J gene, clone size, D gene, CDR3 protein, CDR3 DNA. D genes are given only for firm matches. Clone size is given for some rows only: seen once, a few or many times, or a class if the clone is expanded.

>TRBV7-2|TRBJ2-7|-|TRBD2
CASSPMGLARNEQYF
TGTGCCAGCAGCCCGATGGGACTAGCGAGGAACGAGCAGTACTTC
>TRBV24-1|TRBJ2-5|-|TRBD1
CATSEPTGGETQYF
TGTGCCACCAGTGAGCCGACAGGGGGTGAGACCCAGTACTTC
>TRBV29-1|TRBJ2-3|-|TRBD2
CSGLPGGADTQYF
TGCAGCGGTCTCCCTGGGGGGGCAGATACGCAGTATTTT
>TRBV7-2|TRBJ1-5|-|TRBD1
CASSPGTGNQPQHF
TGTGCCAGCAGCCCCGGGACAGGGAATCAGCCCCAGCATTTT
>TRBV6-5|TRBJ2-5|-|-
CASSSGASRETQYF
TGTGCCAGCTCGTCAGGGGCTAGCCGGGAGACCCAGTACTTC
>TRBV5-4|TRBJ1-1|-|TRBD1
CASSLAGGNMNTEAFF
TGTGCCAGCAGCTTGGCAGGGGGAAACATGAACACTGAAGCTTTCTTT
>TRBV5-4|TRBJ2-5|-|-
CASSLYGGETQYF
TGTGCCAGCAGCTTGTACGGGGGCGAGACCCAGTACTTC
>TRBV5-6|TRBJ2-3|-|-
CASSLLRGDTQYF
TGTGCCAGCAGCTTGCTCCGGGGAGATACGCAGTATTTT
>TRBV5-4|TRBJ2-1|-|-
CASSETSGGYNEQFF
TGTGCCAGCAGCGAGACTAGTGGGGGGTACAATGAGCAGTTCTTC
>TRBV5-4|TRBJ2-2|-|TRBD2
CASSLRERNTGELFF
TGTGCCAGCAGCCTGCGGGAGAGGAACACCGGGGAGCTGTTTTTT
>TRBV12-3/TRBV12-4|TRBJ2-3|-|-
CASSARSTDTQYF
TGTGCCAGCAGCGCGCGGAGCACAGATACGCAGTATTTT
>TRBV6-6|TRBJ1-2|-|TRBD1
CASSVKTGFLF
TGTGCCAGCAGTGTAAAGACAGGGTTCTTGTTC
>TRBV6-6|TRBJ1-2|-|-
CASREGMTVYGYTF
TGTGCCAGCAGGGAAGGGATGACAGTCTATGGCTACACCTTC
>TRBV6-5|TRBJ1-1|few|TRBD1
CASRGTANTEAFF
TGTGCCAGCAGGGGGACAGCCAACACTGAAGCTTTCTTT
>TRBV6-2/TRBV6-3|TRBJ2-4|-|TRBD2
CASSYSLAGAENIQYF
TGTGCCAGCAGTTACTCTCTAGCGGGGGCCGAAAACATTCAGTACTTC
>TRBV7-3|TRBJ2-1|once|TRBD2
CASSHSGGGNEQFF
TGTGCCAGCAGCCATAGCGGGGGAGGCAATGAGCAGTTCTTC
>TRBV11-2|TRBJ1-1|-|-
CASRLAAPVGIAFF
TGTGCCAGCAGGTTGGCGGCTCCGGTTGGGATTGCTTTCTTT
>TRBV6-5|TRBJ1-4|few|-
CASSLRDGNEKLFF
TGTGCCAGCAGCCTCAGGGACGGTAATGAAAAACTGTTTTTT
>TRBV10-3|TRBJ2-2|once|-
CAISVVAPTGELFF
TGTGCCATCAGTGTTGTGGCCCCCACCGGGGAGCTGTTTTTT
>TRBV3-1/TRBV3-2|TRBJ2-5|-|TRBD2
CASSLRTRGQETQYF
TGTGCCAGCAGCCTCCGGACTAGAGGGCAAGAGACCCAGTACTTC
>TRBV7-9|TRBJ1-1|-|-
CASSSQPRGDNTEAFF
TGTGCCAGCAGCTCTCAGCCCCGGGGGGATAACACTGAAGCTTTCTTT
>TRBV10-3|TRBJ2-7|-|-
CAISEGLPREQYF
TGTGCCATCAGTGAGGGGCTGCCGCGCGAGCAGTACTTC
>TRBV7-2|TRBJ1-4|-|-
CASSLNTVATNEKLFF
TGTGCCAGCAGCTTAAACACAGTTGCAACTAATGAAAAACTGTTTTTT
>TRBV30|TRBJ1-5|-|-
CAWGIGGDQPQHF
TGTGCCTGGGGGATTGGAGGGGATCAGCCCCAGCATTTT
>TRBV5-6|TRBJ1-3|-|TRBD1
CASSSGTGVGNTIYF
TGTGCCAGCAGCTCTGGGACAGGGGTTGGAAACACCATATATTTT
>TRBV3-1/TRBV3-2|TRBJ2-5|-|-
CASSQDPLRETQYF
TGTGCCAGCAGCCAAGATCCCCTCCGAGAGACCCAGTACTTC
>TRBV11-2|TRBJ2-3|-|TRBD2
CASSTLAGGGSTDTQYF
TGTGCCAGCAGCACCCTGGCGGGCGGGGGGAGCACAGATACGCAGTATTTT
>TRBV29-1|TRBJ2-5|-|TRBD2
CSVERLAGGGQETQYF
TGCAGCGTTGAGCGTCTAGCGGGAGGAGGTCAAGAGACCCAGTACTTC
>TRBV7-6|TRBJ2-1|-|TRBD2
CASSQPGGSGGAVPINDEQFF
TGTGCCAGCAGCCAGCCCGGGGGTAGCGGGGGGGCCGTACCTATTAACGATGAGCAGTTCTTC
>TRBV19|TRBJ2-3|-|TRBD1
CASSIGTASSTDTQYF
TGTGCCAGTAGTATCGGGACAGCGTCTAGCACAGATACGCAGTATTTT
>TRBV7-2|TRBJ2-1|once|-
CASSLFYYSEEQFF
TGTGCCAGCAGCTTATTTTACTATTCGGAGGAGCAGTTCTTC
>TRBV19|TRBJ2-7|-|TRBD1
CASTPGQGPYEQYF
TGTGCCAGTACTCCGGGACAGGGGCCCTACGAGCAGTACTTC
>TRBV3-1/TRBV3-2|TRBJ2-5|-|TRBD2
CASTRLARIQETQYF
TGTGCCAGCACCCGACTAGCTAGGATCCAAGAGACCCAGTACTTC
>TRBV6-5|TRBJ1-2|-|-
CASSYSVQGYYGYTF
TGTGCCAGCAGTTACTCGGTACAGGGCTACTATGGCTACACCTTC
>TRBV19|TRBJ1-5|-|-
CATLTGNSNQPQHF
TGTGCCACCCTAACAGGGAATAGCAATCAGCCCCAGCATTTT
>TRBV11-2|TRBJ2-7|-|-
CASSKGTFTLPYEQYF
TGTGCCAGCAGCAAGGGGACTTTCACGCTTCCGTACGAGCAGTACTTC
>TRBV10-3|TRBJ1-1|-|TRBD1
CAISSQGTNTEAFF
TGTGCCATCAGTTCACAGGGGACTAACACTGAAGCTTTCTTT
>TRBV29-1|TRBJ2-3|-|TRBD1
CSVVRGRPDTQYF
TGCAGCGTTGTGAGGGGGCGCCCAGATACGCAGTATTTT
>TRBV7-9|TRBJ1-4|-|-
CASSPAQATNEKLFF
TGTGCCAGCAGCCCGGCACAAGCAACTAATGAAAAACTGTTTTTT
>TRBV30|TRBJ2-3|-|TRBD1
CAWSFRTGSTDTQYF
TGTGCCTGGAGTTTCAGGACAGGTAGCACAGATACGCAGTATTTT
>TRBV18|TRBJ2-5|-|-
CASSPLQETQYF
TGTGCCAGCTCACCCTTACAAGAGACCCAGTACTTC
>TRBV7-9|TRBJ1-4|-|TRBD1
CASSVQGQGNEKLFF
TGTGCCAGCAGCGTTCAGGGACAGGGGAATGAAAAACTGTTTTTT
>TRBV11-2|TRBJ1-2|-|-
CASSSGFGTSYGYTF
TGTGCCAGCAGCTCCGGGTTCGGAACCTCATATGGCTACACCTTC
>TRBV4-3|TRBJ2-5|once|-
CASSQDLLQGPSRETQYF
TGCGCCAGCAGCCAAGATCTCCTACAGGGACCCTCGCGAGAGACCCAGTACTTC
>TRBV3-1/TRBV3-2|TRBJ1-3|-|-
CASSQSVDTIYF
TGTGCCAGCAGCCAATCAGTGGACACCATATATTTT
>TRBV7-6|TRBJ2-1|once|TRBD2
CASSLGAGGDNEQFF
TGTGCCAGCAGCTTAGGAGCGGGGGGGGACAATGAGCAGTTCTTC
>TRBV18|TRBJ1-6|once|-
CASSPDNSPLHF
TGTGCCAGCTCACCTGATAATTCACCCCTCCACTTT
>TRBV5-1|TRBJ2-7|-|TRBD2
CASSSRAGATYEQYF
TGCGCCAGCAGCTCCCGAGCGGGAGCAACCTACGAGCAGTACTTC
>TRBV7-2|TRBJ1-3|-|-
CASSSSPSSGNTIYF
TGTGCCAGCAGCTCCAGCCCTAGCTCTGGAAACACCATATATTTT
>TRBV5-1|TRBJ2-3|-|-
CASSLETRTDTQYF
TGCGCCAGCAGCTTGGAAACCCGCACAGATACGCAGTATTTT
>TRBV5-1|TRBJ2-7|-|-
CASSLNGNEQYF
TGCGCCAGCAGCTTGAACGGGAACGAGCAGTACTTC
>TRBV30|TRBJ1-3|-|-
CAWSVAGNTIYF
TGTGCCTGGAGTGTAGCCGGAAACACCATATATTTT
>TRBV30|TRBJ2-3|-|-
CAWSYGTDTQYF
TGTGCCTGGAGTTACGGCACAGATACGCAGTATTTT